A selection of T cell receptor beta chains follows, all from one sample in a study of cytomegalovirus exposure and HLA in healthy donors. Sequencing used immunoSEQ multiplex PCR; TCRdb keeps in-frame clones, though not all of them. The table shows around 300,000 clones, with 80% to 90% occurring only once. Material: PBMCs. Source of these receptors: a woman between 18 and 30 years old in good health and CMV-seronegative. Each CDR3 is given with its conserved first and last residue. Each record gives: D gene, clone size, V gene, J gene, CDR3 DNA, CDR3 protein. The D gene is left open where the match is weak. Size is omitted from some rows. Given values are once, few, many or a class for expanded clones.

.	.	TRBV2	TRBJ2-5	TGTGCCAGCAGCCGCCGGGGAAGCGGCCAAGAGACCCAGTACTTC	CASSRRGSGQETQYF
.	.	TRBV11-2	TRBJ1-5	TGTGCCAGCGGCCCGACAGGAAACAATCAGCCCCAGCATTTT	CASGPTGNNQPQHF
.	.	TRBV6-5	TRBJ2-7	TGTGCCAGCAGTTACAGGGACACGGACTACGAGCAGTACTTC	CASSYRDTDYEQYF
.	.	TRBV5-1	TRBJ1-1	TGCGCCAGCAGCTTGGCTTTCGGGGAGGGCACTGAAGCTTTCTTT	CASSLAFGEGTEAFF
TRBD1	.	TRBV18	TRBJ2-5	TGTGCCAGCTCTCACGGACAGGGGGCGGGAGAGACCCAGTACTTC	CASSHGQGAGETQYF
.	.	TRBV9	TRBJ2-3	TGTGCCAGCAGCCCGAGGGCCACTGGGGATACGCAGTATTTT	CASSPRATGDTQYF
.	.	TRBV6-5	TRBJ2-1	TGTGCCAGCAGACAATACCAGGTTGGTGAGCAGTTCTTC	CASRQYQVGEQFF
TRBD1	.	TRBV5-8	TRBJ1-5	TGTGCCAGCAGCTTGACAGGGGTCGGCCAGCCCCAGCATTTT	CASSLTGVGQPQHF
.	.	TRBV19	TRBJ2-5	TGTGCCAGTAGTATAGAGCTAACCCAAGAGACCCAGTACTTC	CASSIELTQETQYF
TRBD1	.	TRBV19	TRBJ1-2	TGTGCCAGTACCCTATCCAGGGGGCAGTCAGGACGAGACTACACCTTC	CASTLSRGQSGRDYTF
TRBD2	.	TRBV18	TRBJ2-1	TGTGCCAGCTCACCAGAGCGGGGACTGGATGAGCAGTTCTTC	CASSPERGLDEQFF
.	.	TRBV28	TRBJ1-1	TGTGCCAGCATTCCTTGGGCCTCCCAGAACACTGAAGCTTTCTTT	CASIPWASQNTEAFF
TRBD1	few	TRBV6-6	TRBJ1-6	TGTGCCAGCAGTCGCGGACAGGCTGATTCACCCCTCCACTTT	CASSRGQADSPLHF
TRBD2	.	TRBV7-2	TRBJ2-1	TGTGCCAGCAGCCAAACTAGCGTTGTATCCTACAATGAGCAGTTCTTC	CASSQTSVVSYNEQFF
TRBD2	.	TRBV10-1	TRBJ2-7	TGCGCCAGCAGTGAGTCGACGCGGGCTAGCGGGAGCTACGAGCAGTACTTC	CASSESTRASGSYEQYF
.	.	TRBV9	TRBJ2-5	TGTGCCAGCAGCCCAGGAACAGGGGGGGTTTCAGAGACCCAGTACTTC	CASSPGTGGVSETQYF
TRBD1	.	TRBV5-1	TRBJ2-3	TGCGCCAGCAGCCCTCGGACAGGTACCAGCACAGATACGCAGTATTTT	CASSPRTGTSTDTQYF
.	.	TRBV18	TRBJ1-1	TGTGCCAGCTCACCGTCAGGGGTTGAAGCTTTCTTT	CASSPSGVEAFF
TRBD1	.	TRBV27	TRBJ1-6	TGTGCCAGCAGTTTATCAGGGGGCGGTAATTCACCCCTCCACTTT	CASSLSGGGNSPLHF
.	.	TRBV29-1	TRBJ2-7	TGCAGCGTTCAGTGGGTGGGAGACGAGCAGTACTTC	CSVQWVGDEQYF
.	.	TRBV11-3	TRBJ1-1	TGTGCCAGCAGCGGACAGATGAACACTGAAGCTTTCTTT	CASSGQMNTEAFF
TRBD1	.	TRBV27	TRBJ2-7	TGTGCCAGCAGTATAAGACAGGGACCGGGCTCCTACGAGCAGTACTTC	CASSIRQGPGSYEQYF
TRBD1	.	TRBV6-1	TRBJ2-7	TGTGCCAGCAGTGTACCGGGACAGGGTGGGCAGTACTTC	CASSVPGQGGQYF
.	.	TRBV6-5	TRBJ2-7	TGTGCCAGCAGTTACGGGTGGGGGACATCCGAGCAGTACTTC	CASSYGWGTSEQYF
TRBD1	few	TRBV6-1	TRBJ1-2	TGTGCCAGCAGTGACCTACAGGGGGCAGGGGGCTACACCTTC	CASSDLQGAGGYTF
.	once	TRBV13	TRBJ2-1	TGTGCCAGCGCTCCCTCGACTGGCCACAATGAGCAGTTCTTC	CASAPSTGHNEQFF
.	.	TRBV30	TRBJ2-7	TGTGCCTGGGCAGGGACTCTCCCCTCGGAGCAGTACTTC	CAWAGTLPSEQYF
.	.	TRBV10-2	TRBJ2-5	TGCGCCAGCAGGCTTGGGGGGCAAGAGACCCAGTACTTC	CASRLGGQETQYF
.	.	TRBV13	TRBJ1-4	TGTGCCAGCAGCTTAGGCTCAGGGGATGTAAAACTGTTTTTT	CASSLGSGDVKLFF
TRBD1	.	TRBV27	TRBJ2-3	TGTGCCAGCAGTTTGGGGGACAGGGGGCTCGCAGATACGCAGTATTTT	CASSLGDRGLADTQYF
TRBD2	.	TRBV19	TRBJ2-7	TGTGCCAGTAGCTTTAGACTAGCGGGGGACTACGAGCAGTACTTC	CASSFRLAGDYEQYF
TRBD1	.	TRBV27	TRBJ1-4	TGTGCCAGCAGTCCTCCGGGACAGATTAATGAAAAACTGTTTTTT	CASSPPGQINEKLFF
.	.	TRBV10-2	TRBJ2-1	TGCGCCAGCAGTCCCTATACGGGCTACAATGAGCAGTTCTTC	CASSPYTGYNEQFF
.	.	TRBV30	TRBJ2-7	TGTGCCTGGAGTGTAGGCCAGGGTTACGAGCAGTACTTC	CAWSVGQGYEQYF
TRBD1	once	TRBV11-2	TRBJ1-4	TGTGCCAGCAGCCGGCCTGGACAGGGCTTGGAAAAACTGTTTTTT	CASSRPGQGLEKLFF
TRBD1	.	TRBV27	TRBJ2-7	TGTGCCAGCAGTTTATTGGGACAGGGCAGGGAGCAGTACTTC	CASSLLGQGREQYF
.	.	TRBV6-5	TRBJ1-3	TGTGCCAGCAGTTACTCTGGGGCGAGCTCTGGAAACACCATATATTTT	CASSYSGASSGNTIYF
TRBD2	.	TRBV19	TRBJ2-7	TGTGCCAGTAGTATAACTAGCGGGGTCCGCGAGCAGTACTTC	CASSITSGVREQYF
TRBD1	.	TRBV30	TRBJ1-4	TGTGCCTGGAGACTGACAGGGAGAGAAAAACTGTTTTTT	CAWRLTGREKLFF
.	.	TRBV29-1	TRBJ2-7	TGCAGCGTTGAAGTGACAGGCGACGAGCAGTACTTC	CSVEVTGDEQYF
TRBD1	.	TRBV4-1	TRBJ1-2	TGCGCCAGCAGCCGCCTGGGACAGGCCGGCTACACCTTC	CASSRLGQAGYTF
TRBD1	.	TRBV6-4	TRBJ1-6	TGTGCCAGCAGCCAGGGGGTGCATTCACCCCTCCACTTT	CASSQGVHSPLHF